Below, 20 T cell receptor beta chains from the same sample are listed, as sequenced in a study of blood T cell repertoires in COVID-19. Libraries were prepared by immunoSEQ multiplex PCR; TCRdb keeps only in-frame clonotypes and omits some of them. The profile covers about 380,000 clones, with about 90% appearing a single time and 1% to 1.5% taken by the ten largest. Sequencing was performed on PBMCs or T cells enriched from blood (not recorded which). Every receptor here comes from a man younger than 40 who had recovered from COVID-19.

The chain employs TRBV6-5 and TRBJ1-1, with 9 positions matching TRBD1. J gave up 4 bases and V 6 bases, and 6 bases lay outside the gene matches. This CDR3 spans 14 amino acids. Germline CDR1 and CDR2: MNHEY and SVGAGI. CDR3 in amino acids: CASRRQGGSTEAFF. The CDR3 DNA reads as TGTGCCAGCAGACGACAGGGGGGAAGCACTGAAGCTTTCTTT.

The chain recombines TRBV12-5 with TRBJ2-1, with 12 positions matching TRBD2. J was trimmed by 6 bases and V by 3 bases; bases with no gene match: 3. This CDR3 contains 15 residues. The germline V gene has CDR1 LGHNT and CDR2 FRNRAP. CDR3 sequence: CASGLLAGGRNEQFF. CDR3 in DNA: TGTGCTAGTGGTTTACTAGCGGGGGGACGCAATGAGCAGTTCTTC.

This chain's CDR3 is CASSTQQGMNEQYF. The CDR3 coding sequence is TGTGCCAGCAGCACTCAACAGGGTATGAACGAGCAGTACTTC. The chain carries TRBV9 and TRBJ2-7; tentatively, D is TRBD1 (6 bases). The V gene lost 4 bases and the J gene lost 5 bases, with 16 bases spanning the gap. Germline V CDR1 and CDR2: SGDLS, YYNGEE. The length of the CDR3 is 14 residues.

The DNA for the CDR3 is TGTGCCAGTAGTATAGTAGGGGGGGGAGACGGGAGCTCCTACAATGAGCAGTTCTTC. This sequence encodes CASSIVGGGDGSSYNEQFF. The chain is built from TRBV19 and TRBJ2-1; D may be TRBD2 (7 bases). This CDR3 is 19 amino acids long. V lost 1 base and J 0 bases, leaving 19 bases between the germline ends. The V gene's germline CDR1 is LNHDA and CDR2 SQIVND (reference sequence).

The V gene is TRBV5-5, the J gene TRBJ1-1; D not resolved. The CDR3 length is 12 residues. Germline CDR1 SGHKS, CDR2 YYEKEE (reference sequence). V was pared by 2 bases and J by 10 bases, with 12 bases between. The CDR3 DNA reads as TGTGCCAGCAGCTTACCCACTGGAGGAGCTTTCTTT. Its translation is CASSLPTGGAFF.

The genes are TRBV10-1 and TRBJ1-3; D may be TRBD1 (6 bases). Trimming left V 8 bases short and J 1 base short, with 15 bases between. This CDR3 has 15 residues. The germline gives CDR1 WNHNN, CDR2 SYGVQD (reference sequence). The chain's CDR3 is CASRRGGGSGNTIYF. In DNA form, the CDR3 reads TGCGCCAGCCGAAGGGGGGGTGGTTCTGGAAACACCATATATTTT.

The rearrangement uses TRBV19 and TRBJ1-3; 8 positions agree with TRBD1. CDR1 is LNHDA and CDR2 is SQIVND in the germline V gene (reference sequence). The CDR3 sequence is 18 residues long. V lost 3 bases and J lost 4; bases outside the gene matches: 14. The CDR3 DNA reads TGTGCCAGTAGTATTGTCGGACAGGGTGACCTTCTGGGAAACACCATATATTTT. This translates into CASSIVGQGDLLGNTIYF. Looking up the rest from reference TRBV19 and TRBJ1-3 gives the full variable domain: DGGITQSPKYLFRKEGQNVTLSCEQNLNHDAMYWYRQDPGQGLRLIYYSQIVNDFQKGDIAEGYSVSREKKESFPLTVTSAQKNPTAFYLCASSIVGQGDLLGNTIYFGEGSWLTVV.

V gene TRBV3-1 (or the pseudogene TRBV3-2) combines with J gene TRBJ2-7; no definite D call. The CDR3 totals 13 residues. The V gene's germline CDR1 is LGHDT and CDR2 YNNKEL (reference sequence). Trimming shortened V by 2 bases and J by 3 bases, and 8 bases separated the two germline ends. CDR3 in amino acids: CASSQPGRYEQYF. The DNA for the CDR3 is TGTGCCAGCAGCCAACCTGGCCGCTACGAGCAGTACTTC.

This chain uses TRBV30 with TRBJ2-7; D uncertain. This CDR3 is 11 amino acids long. Germline assignment: CDR1 GTSNPN and CDR2 SVGIG (reference sequence). V dropped 1 base and J dropped 3 bases, with 4 bases sitting between them. The CDR3 coding sequence is TGTGCCTGGAGTGCCAACTACGAGCAGTACTTC. It encodes CAWSANYEQYF.

This chain links TRBV12-3 or TRBV12-4 with TRBJ2-5, with 8 bases lining up with TRBD2. The CDR3 length is 13 residues. The junction had 5 bases not matched to a gene; V was cut back by 6 bases and J by 5 bases. The CDR3 region is CASSPVAGETQYF. The CDR3 DNA sequence: TGTGCCAGCAGCCCAGTAGCGGGGGAGACCCAGTACTTC.

J is TRBJ2-1 and V is TRBV19, with 7 bases matching TRBD2. V dropped 6 bases and J dropped 7; count of bases not matched to a gene: 12. CDR3 length: 15 residues. Looked up from germline, CDR1 is LNHDA and CDR2 is SQIVND (reference sequence). This CDR3 reads CASSAGTGGWNEQFF. In DNA form, the CDR3 reads TGTGCCAGTAGCGCTGGGACCGGGGGGTGGAATGAGCAGTTCTTC.

V and J are TRBV27 and TRBJ2-7; tentative D call: TRBD1 (5 bases). CDR3 length: 14 residues. Germline V gene sequence: CDR1 MNHEY, CDR2 SMNVEV (reference sequence). The ends were cut back, 2 bases at V and 0 bases at J, with 8 bases in the middle. This chain's CDR3 is CASSLRQPSYEQYF. The CDR3 DNA reads TGTGCCAGCAGTTTAAGACAGCCCTCCTACGAGCAGTACTTC.

The chain couples TRBV10-3 to TRBJ2-7, with TRBD1 matching over 12 bases. V was pared by 2 bases and J by 5 bases, with 10 bases of the junction left unmatched. The CDR3 consists of 17 residues. In germline, CDR1 is ENHRY, CDR2 SYGVKD. The CDR3 nucleotides read TGTGCCATCAGTGAGAATCCCCCGGGACAGGGGGCCAACGAGCAGTACTTC. It codes for CAISENPPGQGANEQYF.

The chain carries TRBV7-9 and TRBJ2-5; the match to TRBD2 covers 13 bases. CDR3 size: 15 residues. After removal of 7 bases from V and 5 bases from J, the junction contained 7 bases not matched to a gene. The V gene's germline CDR1 is SEHNR and CDR2 FQNEAQ (reference sequence). CDR3 in amino acids: CASNMGLAGLETQYF. The CDR3 nucleotides are TGTGCCAGCAACATGGGACTAGCGGGATTGGAGACCCAGTACTTC.

This clone has just one count. The genes are TRBV12-2 and TRBJ2-5; TRBD2 was called by the table and not checked on the DNA. TRBV12-2 counts as a pseudogene. The CDR3 spans 12 residues. For the CDR3, the DNA is TGTGCAAGTCGTCGTCCCGCGAAGACCCAGTACTTC. Translation gives CASRRPAKTQYF.

V gene TRBV29-1 combines with J gene TRBJ1-1; the D gene is possibly TRBD1 (5 bases). The V end lost 4 bases, the J end lost 3 bases, and 12 bases lay between the germline ends. This CDR3 comprises 13 residues. Per germline, CDR1 SQVTM and CDR2 ANQGSEA. CDR3 in amino acids: CSVVGELYTEAFF. The DNA for the CDR3 is TGCAGCGTTGTAGGGGAACTGTACACTGAAGCTTTCTTT.

CDR3 DNA sequence: TGTGCCAGCAGCGCTGCCGGGCGACTAGCGGGGAACTACAATGAGCAGTTCTTC. Its protein product is CASSAAGRLAGNYNEQFF. The V gene is TRBV9, the J gene TRBJ2-1; 11 bases fit TRBD2. This CDR3 has 18 residues. Germline CDR1 SGDLS, CDR2 YYNGEE. Trimming at V came to 3 bases and at J to 3 bases, leaving 11 bases not matched to a gene.

The chain couples TRBV9 to TRBJ2-1; 11 bases are a match to TRBD2. Germline CDR1 and CDR2: SGDLS and YYNGEE. V lost 0 bases to trimming and J lost 8 bases; unmatched junction nucleotides: 7. CDR3 length: 16 residues. In DNA, the CDR3 is TGTGCCAGCAGCGTAGGTAGTAGCGGGGGGGTATATGAGCAGTTCTTC. This encodes CASSVGSSGGVYEQFF. The complete variable domain, with remaining parts taken from reference TRBV9 and TRBJ2-1, reads DSGVTQTPKHLITATGQRVTLRCSPRSGDLSVYWYQQSLDQGLQFLIQYYNGEERAKGNILERFSAQQFPDLHSELNLSSLELGDSALYFCASSVGSSGGVYEQFFGPGTRLTVL.

The chain uses TRBV6-1 and TRBJ1-6; tentatively, D is TRBD1 (5 bases). Germline V gene sequence: CDR1 MNHNS, CDR2 SASEGT. CDR3 size: 17 residues. V was trimmed by 0 bases and J by 10 bases, leaving 19 bases between them. CDR3: CASSEAIFRAGRSPLHF. The DNA of the CDR3 is TGTGCCAGCAGTGAAGCGATCTTTCGGGCAGGGCGGTCACCCCTCCACTTT.

The gene calls are TRBV4-1 and TRBJ2-3; D unclear. With 4 bases removed from V and 0 bases from J, the gap between germline ends came to 17 bases. CDR1 and CDR2 (germline): MGHRA, YSYEKL. The CDR3 spans 17 residues. The CDR3 DNA is TGCGCCAGCAGCCTCTTCGCTGACGCGACTAGCACAGATACGCAGTATTTT. Residues: CASSLFADATSTDTQYF.